The rows below give T cell receptor beta chains drawn from one sample of a study of response to subunit inactivated influenza vaccine. TCRdb reprocessed the RT-PCR reads with MiXCR, giving one entry per CDR3 protein. The table lists hundreds of thousands of distinct CDR3 sequences, 11% of them singletons. The same data also contributed to another study, on T cells expressing NK-cell markers.

The sequencing used PBMCs from blood, collected on the day of vaccination. All receptors come from a man in his fifties or sixties who received an inactivated influenza vaccine. Both conserved end residues are part of each CDR3. Each record gives: J gene, V gene, clone size, D gene, CDR3 DNA, CDR3 protein. A D gene is named only where the DNA matches it firmly. The size of a clone is reported for some rows only, either as once, few or many, or as a class for expanded clones.

J: TRBJ2-1; V: TRBV5-1; size: -; D: TRBD2; DNA: TGCGCCAGCAGCTTGGCTAGCGGGGTTAACAATGAGCAGTTCTTC; CDR3: CASSLASGVNNEQFF
J: TRBJ1-1; V: TRBV5-6; size: -; D: -; DNA: TGTGCCAGCAGCCCTCGGGGGAAGCACATGAACACTGAAGCTTTCTTT; CDR3: CASSPRGKHMNTEAFF
J: TRBJ2-3; V: TRBV5-5; size: -; D: -; DNA: TGTGCCAGCAGCCGGCAAGCGACTAGCACAGATACGCAGTATTTT; CDR3: CASSRQATSTDTQYF
J: TRBJ1-1; V: TRBV7-9; size: few; D: -; DNA: TGTGCCAGCAGCTTGGGAGCTTTGTTCATGAACACTGAAGCTTTCTTT; CDR3: CASSLGALFMNTEAFF
J: TRBJ2-1; V: TRBV19; size: few; D: -; DNA: TGTGCCAGTAGTATAGAGGCCTATACCCTGGTTAGGAGGGGTAACAATGAGCAGTTCTTC; CDR3: CASSIEAYTLVRRGNNEQFF
J: TRBJ1-6; V: TRBV7-2; size: many; D: -; DNA: TGTGCCAGCAGTCGAGATTCACCCCTCCACTTT; CDR3: CASSRDSPLHF
J: TRBJ1-4; V: TRBV20-1; size: many; D: -; DNA: TGCAGTGCTAGTATTCGAGAAAAACTGTTTTTT; CDR3: CSASIREKLFF
J: TRBJ2-5; V: TRBV7-8; size: -; D: -; DNA: TGTGCCAGCAGCTTAGCGGGGGCGGGGGTGGAGACCCAGTACTTC; CDR3: CASSLAGAGVETQYF
J: TRBJ2-7; V: TRBV4-2; size: few; D: -; DNA: TGTGCCAGCAGCCAAGTCTTAACAGGGATCCCCTACGAGCAGTACTTC; CDR3: CASSQVLTGIPYEQYF
J: TRBJ1-2; V: TRBV12-3/TRBV12-4; size: -; D: -; DNA: TGTGCCAGCAGTTTATGGGGTGCAGGGGAGAACTATGGCTACACCTTC; CDR3: CASSLWGAGENYGYTF
J: TRBJ2-7; V: TRBV12-3/TRBV12-4; size: -; D: TRBD2; DNA: TGTGCCAGCAGTTCCCGGACTAGCGTGTATTACGAGCAGTACTTC; CDR3: CASSSRTSVYYEQYF
J: TRBJ2-6; V: TRBV4-1; size: -; D: -; DNA: TGCGCCAGCAGCCAAGAGGACAGATTCTCTGGGGCCAACGTCCTGACTTTC; CDR3: CASSQEDRFSGANVLTF
J: TRBJ2-3; V: TRBV4-3; size: -; D: -; DNA: TGCGCCAGCAGCCAAGATAAGATTTCCACAGATACGCAGTATTTT; CDR3: CASSQDKISTDTQYF
J: TRBJ2-7; V: TRBV27; size: -; D: -; DNA: TGTGCCAGCAGTCCGGGTAATCCTCCAGGCGAGCAGTACTTC; CDR3: CASSPGNPPGEQYF
J: TRBJ1-1; V: TRBV12-3/TRBV12-4; size: -; D: -; DNA: TGTGCCAGCAACCCGGGACCGAGCTCGAACACTGAAGCTTTCTTT; CDR3: CASNPGPSSNTEAFF
J: TRBJ1-6; V: TRBV7-9; size: few; D: -; DNA: TGTGCCAGCAGCTTGCCCGGGGCAATTAATTCACCCCTCCACTTT; CDR3: CASSLPGAINSPLHF
J: TRBJ2-7; V: TRBV20-1; size: few; D: -; DNA: TGCAGTGCTAGAAAGGGGGCCTACGAGCAGTACTTC; CDR3: CSARKGAYEQYF
J: TRBJ2-2; V: TRBV20-1; size: once; D: TRBD2; DNA: TGCAGTGCTAGAGATAGCGGGGGGACCGGGGAGCTGTTTTTT; CDR3: CSARDSGGTGELFF
J: TRBJ2-7; V: TRBV28; size: few; D: TRBD1; DNA: TGTGCCAGCAGACGACAGGGCTCCTACGAGCAGTACTTC; CDR3: CASRRQGSYEQYF
J: TRBJ2-5; V: TRBV14; size: -; D: -; DNA: TGTGCCAGCAGCCAATTTGAGACCCAGTACTTC; CDR3: CASSQFETQYF
J: TRBJ1-5; V: TRBV29-1; size: many; D: -; DNA: TGCAGCGTCCGGTGGGGGGGCTATAATCAGCCCCAGCATTTT; CDR3: CSVRWGGYNQPQHF
J: TRBJ2-2; V: TRBV10-2; size: -; D: TRBD2; DNA: TGCGCCAGCAACCTTGCGGGGGGGAACACCGGGGAGCTGTTTTTT; CDR3: CASNLAGGNTGELFF
J: TRBJ2-1; V: TRBV7-9; size: many; D: -; DNA: TGTGCCAGCAGCCCGCCCTTTCGCTCAGTTAGGGCCAATGAGCAGTTCTTC; CDR3: CASSPPFRSVRANEQFF
J: TRBJ2-5; V: TRBV25-1; size: few; D: TRBD2; DNA: TGTGCCAGCAGTGAAATGGGCGGGACTAAGACCCAGTACTTC; CDR3: CASSEMGGTKTQYF
J: TRBJ1-6; V: TRBV7-2; size: once; D: -; DNA: TGTGCCAGCAAACAGGGTATCAATTCACCCCTCCACTTT; CDR3: CASKQGINSPLHF
J: TRBJ2-1; V: TRBV5-1; size: -; D: TRBD1; DNA: TGCGCCAGCAGCTTGGGAGGGACAGGGCAGATTAATGAGCAGTTCTTC; CDR3: CASSLGGTGQINEQFF
J: TRBJ2-2; V: TRBV11-3; size: -; D: -; DNA: TGTGCCTCATGTAGCAGCTCCACGAACACCGGGGAGCTGTTTTTT; CDR3: CASCSSSTNTGELFF
J: TRBJ1-6; V: TRBV12-3/TRBV12-4; size: many; D: -; DNA: TGTGCCAGCAGTTTACCGGGTTCACCCCTCCACTTT; CDR3: CASSLPGSPLHF
J: TRBJ1-2; V: TRBV7-8; size: -; D: -; DNA: TGTGCCAGCACCCAAGGGTCCGACTACTACACCTTC; CDR3: CASTQGSDYYTF
J: TRBJ2-5; V: TRBV25-1; size: few; D: -; DNA: TGTGCCAGCAGTCCCCGCGGGGCAGGGGCAGAGACCCAGTACTTC; CDR3: CASSPRGAGAETQYF
J: TRBJ2-6; V: TRBV27; size: -; D: -; DNA: TGTGCCAGCAGGTCCCGCCGCTCTGGGGCCAACGTCCTGACTTTC; CDR3: CASRSRRSGANVLTF
J: TRBJ2-2; V: TRBV27; size: many; D: TRBD2; DNA: TGTGCCAGCACATATGGGGGGGAAGGAACCGGGGAGCTGTTTTTT; CDR3: CASTYGGEGTGELFF
J: TRBJ2-5; V: TRBV28; size: many; D: -; DNA: TGTGCCAGCAGTTTATCACGACTTCTTGGGAGCTGGGAGACCCAGTACTTC; CDR3: CASSLSRLLGSWETQYF
J: TRBJ2-5; V: TRBV5-5; size: few; D: -; DNA: TGTGCCAGCAGCCCCGTTGGGTCGGAGACCCAGTACTTC; CDR3: CASSPVGSETQYF
J: TRBJ2-5; V: TRBV7-2; size: -; D: TRBD1; DNA: TGTGCCAGCACCCGGGGACAGGGGCGTAGGGAGACCCAGTACTTC; CDR3: CASTRGQGRRETQYF
J: TRBJ2-1; V: TRBV18; size: -; D: -; DNA: TGTGCCAGCTCCGCGGACCGGGGGAATGAGCAGTTCTTC; CDR3: CASSADRGNEQFF
J: TRBJ2-3; V: TRBV4-3; size: few; D: -; DNA: TGCGCCAGCAGCCACTTCTTAGGGAGCACAGATACGCAGTATTTT; CDR3: CASSHFLGSTDTQYF
J: TRBJ2-2; V: TRBV5-1; size: few; D: -; DNA: TGCGCCAGCAGCTTGGAATTCTACCCGAACACCGGGGAGCTGTTTTTT; CDR3: CASSLEFYPNTGELFF
J: TRBJ2-2; V: TRBV24-1; size: few; D: -; DNA: TGTGCCACCAGTGACCCAAACTTCGCCACCGGGGAGCTGTTTTTT; CDR3: CATSDPNFATGELFF
J: TRBJ2-1; V: TRBV19; size: -; D: TRBD2; DNA: TGTGCCAGTAAGGGGCGACTAGCGGGAGGGCTGAATGAGCAGTTCTTC; CDR3: CASKGRLAGGLNEQFF
J: TRBJ2-2; V: TRBV6-2/TRBV6-3; size: -; D: -; DNA: TGTGCCAGCAGTTGGCTCACCGGGGAGCTGTTTTTT; CDR3: CASSWLTGELFF
J: TRBJ1-5; V: TRBV7-2; size: -; D: -; DNA: TGTGCCAGCAGCTTAAGACCCCCTAATCAGCCCCAGCATTTT; CDR3: CASSLRPPNQPQHF
J: TRBJ2-1; V: TRBV20-1; size: few; D: TRBD2; DNA: TGCAGTGCTAGACTAGCGGGAGCCTACAATGAGCAGTTCTTC; CDR3: CSARLAGAYNEQFF
J: TRBJ1-2; V: TRBV5-1; size: -; D: TRBD1; DNA: TGCGCCAGCAGCTACCCGGACAGGGGACATGGCTACACCTTC; CDR3: CASSYPDRGHGYTF
J: TRBJ1-1; V: TRBV5-1; size: many; D: TRBD1; DNA: TGCGCCAGCAGCTTACAGGGGCCTGGGAACACTGAAGCTTTCTTT; CDR3: CASSLQGPGNTEAFF
J: TRBJ2-7; V: TRBV6-1; size: -; D: -; DNA: TGTGCCAGCAGTAGAGAGAAAGACTACGAGCAGTACTTC; CDR3: CASSREKDYEQYF
J: TRBJ1-2; V: TRBV7-9; size: few; D: TRBD1; DNA: TGTGCCAGCAGCTTAGATACGACAGGGGGAGGCTACACCTTC; CDR3: CASSLDTTGGGYTF
J: TRBJ2-7; V: TRBV5-6; size: -; D: -; DNA: TGTGCCAGCAGCTTGACAGTGGGTGAGCAGTACTTC; CDR3: CASSLTVGEQYF
J: TRBJ2-7; V: TRBV12-3/TRBV12-4; size: -; D: TRBD2; DNA: TGTGCCAGCCGTTTGCGAGCGGGAGTGAGAGACGAGCAGTACTTC; CDR3: CASRLRAGVRDEQYF
J: TRBJ2-7; V: TRBV12-3/TRBV12-4; size: -; D: -; DNA: TGTGCCAGCAGTTTCCTTGCCGAGCAGTACTTC; CDR3: CASSFLAEQYF
J: TRBJ2-3; V: TRBV29-1; size: -; D: TRBD2; DNA: TGCAGCGCCATCCTTCGCGGGGGGTACACAGATACGCAGTATTTT; CDR3: CSAILRGGYTDTQYF
J: TRBJ2-1; V: TRBV12-3/TRBV12-4; size: -; D: TRBD1; DNA: TGTGCCAGCAGTCCTTTCCCGGGACAGGGTTACAATGAGCAGTTCTTC; CDR3: CASSPFPGQGYNEQFF
J: TRBJ2-1; V: TRBV12-3/TRBV12-4; size: -; D: TRBD1; DNA: TGTGCCAGCAGTTTATTTGGGACAGACCTATACAATGAGCAGTTCTTC; CDR3: CASSLFGTDLYNEQFF
J: TRBJ2-1; V: TRBV12-3/TRBV12-4; size: -; D: TRBD1; DNA: TGTGCCAGCAGCCAGGGGGCGGCCAATGAGCAGTTCTTC; CDR3: CASSQGAANEQFF
J: TRBJ2-2; V: TRBV5-1; size: few; D: -; DNA: TGCGCCAGCAGCTTGAATAAATGGCCCGGGAACACCGGGGAGCTGTTTTTT; CDR3: CASSLNKWPGNTGELFF
J: TRBJ1-1; V: TRBV12-3/TRBV12-4; size: once; D: TRBD1; DNA: TGTGCCAGCAGCTCCGATCCACAGGGGAGGAACACTGAAGCTTTCTTT; CDR3: CASSSDPQGRNTEAFF
J: TRBJ2-7; V: TRBV28; size: few; D: -; DNA: TGTGCCAGCAGTTTATCTTGGGGTGAGCAGTACTTC; CDR3: CASSLSWGEQYF
J: TRBJ2-7; V: TRBV7-9; size: few; D: -; DNA: TGTGCCAGCAGCTTAGTCCGGGGGCTAACCTACGAGCAGTACTTC; CDR3: CASSLVRGLTYEQYF